These 11 T cell receptor beta chains were sequenced from one sample in a study of brain T cells in children with intractable seizures. TCRdb's copy holds only in-frame clones and misses some; the assay was immunoSEQ multiplex PCR. The data show tens of thousands of clones, with roughly 94% seen just once and nearly 6.5% held by the top ten. The sequences come from peripheral blood, collected at surgery. Every receptor here comes from a boy between 5 and 17 years old with focal cortical dysplasia and intractable seizures.

The chain has TRBV7-8 and TRBJ2-7; 9 bases agree with TRBD1. The CDR3 runs 17 residues. CDR1 and CDR2 from the germline V gene are SGHVS and FQNEAQ. V lost 5 bases, J lost 5 bases, and 16 bases stayed unmatched. The chain's CDR3 is CASSPSWSDRGVHEQYF. CDR3 bases: TGTGCCAGCAGCCCATCCTGGTCGGACAGGGGAGTCCACGAGCAGTACTTC. Full variable domain (outside the CDR3, taken from reference TRBV7-8 and TRBJ2-7): GAGVSQSPRYKVAKRGQDVALRCDPISGHVSLFWYQQALGQGPEFLTYFQNEAQLDKSGLPSDRFFAERPEGSVSTLKIQRTQQEDSAVYLCASSPSWSDRGVHEQYFGPGTRLTVT.

The rearrangement links TRBV6-1 to TRBJ2-3; the D call may be TRBD1 or TRBD2 (6 bases each). Per germline, CDR1 MNHNS and CDR2 SASEGT. Trimming pared 2 bases from V and 4 bases from J, leaving 13 bases between. This CDR3 is 15 amino acids long. DNA for the CDR3: TGTGCCAGCAGTGAAAAAGGGGGGCCGTCAGATACGCAGTATTTT. Translating gives CASSEKGGPSDTQYF.

The rearrangement joins TRBV6-1 to TRBJ2-2; D remains ambiguous. Germline V gene lookup returns CDR1 MNHNS and CDR2 SASEGT. This CDR3 is built from 15 residues. The V and J ends lost 2 bases and 5 bases respectively, with 12 bases between them. The CDR3: CASSEKISWTGELFF. CDR3 in DNA: TGTGCCAGCAGTGAAAAAATTAGCTGGACCGGGGAGCTGTTTTTT.

The chain uses TRBV5-1 and TRBJ1-6; 11 nucleotides match TRBD1. This CDR3 has 17 residues. The V segment lost 0 bases and the J segment 5 bases; nucleotides outside the gene matches: 4. Germline CDR1 and CDR2: SGHRS and YFSETQ. The CDR3 loop reads CASSLAGQGADNSPLHF. The CDR3 DNA follows: TGCGCCAGCAGCTTGGCAGGACAGGGGGCCGATAATTCACCCCTCCACTTT.

The rearrangement joins TRBV9 to TRBJ1-2; D unresolved. The CDR3 length is 14 residues. V lost 0 bases to trimming and J lost 3 bases, with 9 bases between them. Germline V lookup: CDR1 SGDLS, CDR2 YYNGEE. The CDR3 sequence: CASSVVGVDYGYTF. In DNA form, the CDR3 reads TGTGCCAGCAGCGTAGTTGGAGTGGACTATGGCTACACCTTC.

The rearrangement uses TRBV10-3 and TRBJ1-1; D ambiguous. Trimming took 6 bases from V and 2 from J, leaving 10 bases between them. The length of the CDR3 is 13 residues. Germline V gene data show CDR1 as ENHRY and CDR2 as SYGVKD. CDR3 bases: TGTGCCATCAGCGACTCGAAAAACACTGAAGCTTTCTTT. Its translation: CAISDSKNTEAFF.

In its sample, this clone was seen a few times. The V gene is TRBV5-1, the J gene TRBJ2-1; 8 bases match TRBD1. CDR3 length: 16 residues. From germline, CDR1 is SGHRS and CDR2 YFSETQ. Germline trimming cut 4 bases from V and 3 bases from J; bases unmatched to any gene: 9. Here the CDR3 reads CASSAVGTGIYNEQFF. DNA for the CDR3: TGCGCCAGCAGCGCCGTCGGGACAGGCATCTACAATGAGCAGTTCTTC.

The J gene is TRBJ2-1, the V gene TRBV4-1, with TRBD1 as a possible D gene (6 bases). Germline CDR1 is MGHRA and CDR2 is YSYEKL. This CDR3 has 12 residues. Trimming took off 4 bases at V and 8 bases at J, with 9 bases between the two ends. CDR3 nucleotide sequence: TGCGCCAGCAGCCCGGACAGCGATGAGCAGTTCTTC. Protein sequence: CASSPDSDEQFF.

This clone occurred once. The chain combines TRBV29-1 with TRBJ1-1; 8 bases agree with TRBD1. The CDR3 runs 17 residues. V lost 0 bases and J lost 5; bases outside the gene matches: 14. CDR1 and CDR2 from the germline V gene are SQVTM and ANQGSEA. The CDR3 nucleotides read TGCAGCGTTGAAGATCCGACAGGGGCGCAGGGGTTTACTGAAGCTTTCTTT. Residues: CSVEDPTGAQGFTEAFF.

The J gene is TRBJ2-1, the V gene TRBV5-1; perhaps TRBD1 as D (6 bases). V gave up 0 bases and J gave up 2 bases, with 9 bases separating them. Germline V CDR1 and CDR2: SGHRS, YFSETQ. There are 15 residues in the CDR3. The CDR3 sequence is CASSLGQGTYNEQFF. In nucleotides, the CDR3 is TGCGCCAGCAGCTTGGGGCAGGGGACCTACAATGAGCAGTTCTTC.

This sequence joins TRBV27 and TRBJ1-2, with a weak D call TRBD1 (6 bases). The CDR3 length is 14 residues. The germline CDR1 and CDR2 sequences are MNHEY and SMNVEV (reference sequence). Trimming removed 3 bases from V and 4 bases from J, with 12 bases in between. In nucleotides, the CDR3 is TGTGCCAGCAGTTTCACCGGGGGCGCCTATGGCTACACCTTC. Amino acid sequence: CASSFTGGAYGYTF.